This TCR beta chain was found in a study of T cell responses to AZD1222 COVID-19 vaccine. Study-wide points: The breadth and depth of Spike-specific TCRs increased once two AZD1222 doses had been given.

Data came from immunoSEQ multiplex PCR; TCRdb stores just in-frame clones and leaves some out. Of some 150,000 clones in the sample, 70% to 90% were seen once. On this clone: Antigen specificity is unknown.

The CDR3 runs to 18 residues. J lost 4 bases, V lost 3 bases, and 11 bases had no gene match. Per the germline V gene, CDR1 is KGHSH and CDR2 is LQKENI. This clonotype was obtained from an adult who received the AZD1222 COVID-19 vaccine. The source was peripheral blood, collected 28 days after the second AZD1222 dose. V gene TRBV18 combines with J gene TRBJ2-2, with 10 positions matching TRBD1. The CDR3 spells CASSPSRTGGSGTGELFF. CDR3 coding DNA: TGTGCCAGCTCACCGTCCCGGACAGGGGGTTCGGGCACCGGGGAGCTGTTTTTT.